Following are 10 T cell receptor beta chains from one sample sequenced in a study of T-cell memory formation after mild COVID-19. TCRdb called the 5' RACE reads again in MiXCR, with one record for every CDR3 protein. The sample yields about 500,000 distinct CDR3 sequences, around 21% seen once. Sequencing was carried out using PBMCs or a T cell subset sorted from them (not recorded which). These receptors all stem from an adult woman who had mild COVID-19 (a few samples of this study predate the infection). Cell type and time point are not known.

The chain uses TRBV29-1 and TRBJ1-1, with unresolved D. This CDR3 region has 14 residues. Trimming stripped 5 bases from V and 0 bases from J, with 13 bases between. CDR1 and CDR2 (germline): SQVTM, ANQGSEA. The CDR3 region has the DNA TGCAGCGTTTGGAGTCAGCCGATGAACACTGAAGCTTTCTTT. It translates to CSVWSQPMNTEAFF.

Here the CDR3 DNA reads TGTGCCACCAGCAGCGATTCCGGGACGTTAGCTCGATGGAATTCACCCCTCCACTTT. Amino acid sequence: CATSSDSGTLARWNSPLHF. The V gene is TRBV15, the J gene TRBJ1-6; perhaps TRBD1 as D (5 bases). Trimming left V 3 bases short and J 7 bases short, with 25 bases between. The length of the CDR3 is 19 residues. CDR1 and CDR2 (germline): LNHNV, YYDKDF (reference sequence). The full variable domain, rest sourced from reference TRBV15 and TRBJ1-6, is DAMVIQNPRYQVTQFGKPVTLSCSQTLNHNVMYWYQQKSSQAPKLLFHYYDKDFNNEADTPDNFQSRRPNTSFCFLDIRSPGLGDTAMYLCATSSDSGTLARWNSPLHFGNGTRLTVT.

The chain links TRBV7-9 to TRBJ1-5; no clear D. CDR3 length: 9 residues. Germline-derived CDR1 and CDR2 are SEHNR and FQNEAQ (reference sequence). CDR3 in DNA: TGTGTGGGCTATCAGCCCCAGCATTTT. It encodes CVGYQPQHF.

V gene TRBV7-8 combines with J gene TRBJ2-1; TRBD2 matches 14 bases. This CDR3 comprises 18 residues. From germline, CDR1 is SGHVS and CDR2 FQNEAQ. V shed 3 bases, J shed 1 base, and the junction held 5 bases outside the gene matches. CDR3 in amino acids: CASSLGLAGEKSYNEQFF. The CDR3 DNA sequence: TGTGCCAGCAGCTTGGGACTAGCGGGGGAGAAATCCTACAATGAGCAGTTCTTC. Using reference TRBV7-8 and TRBJ2-1 for the parts outside the CDR3, the full variable domain is GAGVSQSPRYKVAKRGQDVALRCDPISGHVSLFWYQQALGQGPEFLTYFQNEAQLDKSGLPSDRFFAERPEGSVSTLKIQRTQQEDSAVYLCASSLGLAGEKSYNEQFFGPGTRLTVL.

This clonotype was found a few times. The gene calls are TRBV24-1 and TRBJ2-3; D is perhaps TRBD1 (6 bases). The length of the CDR3 is 15 residues. Trimming shortened V by 1 base and J by 3 bases, and 10 bases separated the two germline ends. Per the germline V gene, CDR1 is KGHDR and CDR2 is SFDVKD. The CDR3 spells CATSDLRQETDTQYF. In DNA, the CDR3 is TGTGCCACCAGTGATTTACGACAGGAGACAGATACGCAGTATTTT.

The rearrangement uses TRBV5-1 and TRBJ2-5; TRBD2 matches 8 bases. This CDR3 has 16 amino acids. Germline lookup yields CDR1 SGHRS and CDR2 YFSETQ. V shed 4 bases, J shed 5 bases, and the junction held 13 bases outside the gene matches. The CDR3 here is CASSPQLAVLKETQYF. CDR3 nucleotide sequence: TGCGCCAGCAGCCCCCAACTAGCGGTCCTGAAGGAGACCCAGTACTTC.

The chain employs TRBV5-4 and TRBJ1-3, with D maybe TRBD1 (6 bases). Germline V CDR1 and CDR2: SGHNT, YYREEE (reference sequence). The length of the CDR3 is 14 residues. The germline V and J ends were trimmed by 2 bases and 8 bases, with 14 bases remaining between them. The CDR3 spells CASSFHGGADTIYF. The CDR3 region has the DNA TGTGCCAGCAGCTTCCACGGGGGCGCAGACACCATATATTTT. Variable domain in full (rest from reference TRBV5-4 and TRBJ1-3): ETGVTQSPTHLIKTRGQQVTLRCSSQSGHNTVSWYQQALGQGPQFIFQYYREEENGRGNFPPRFSGLQFPNYSSELNVNALELDDSALYLCASSFHGGADTIYFGEGSWLTVV.

In its sample, this clonotype was seen a few times. This chain connects TRBV7-2 to TRBJ2-1; D is possibly TRBD2 (5 bases). V was clipped by 3 bases and J by 1 base, with 10 bases between them. The CDR3 spans 15 residues. The germline V gene has CDR1 SGHTA and CDR2 FQGNSA. The CDR3 DNA follows: TGTGCCAGCAGCTTGACGGACTCATCCTACAATGAGCAGTTCTTC. Protein sequence: CASSLTDSSYNEQFF. Full variable domain (rest looked up from reference TRBV7-2 and TRBJ2-1): GAGVSQSPSNKVTEKGKDVELRCDPISGHTALYWYRQSLGQGLEFLIYFQGNSAPDKSGLPSDRFSAERTGGSVSTLTIQRTQQEDSAVYLCASSLTDSSYNEQFFGPGTRLTVL.

This clonotype was recorded a few times. The chain joins TRBV6-5 to TRBJ2-1; TRBD1 matches 9 bases. V dropped 5 bases and J dropped 10; count of bases not matched to a gene: 6. There are 13 residues in the CDR3. The germline V gene has CDR1 MNHEY and CDR2 SVGAGI. The CDR3 region is CASSQDRGKEQFF. CDR3 DNA: TGTGCCAGCAGTCAGGACAGGGGAAAGGAGCAGTTCTTC.

The gene calls are TRBV6-5 and TRBJ2-1, with 11 bases identical to TRBD2. The ends lost 8 bases at V and 12 bases at J; junction bases unmatched: 12. Germline V lookup: CDR1 MNHEY, CDR2 SVGAGI. This CDR3 is built from 14 residues. As DNA, the CDR3 is TGTGCCAGCTCTCTTACTAGCGGGAGCACGGTGCAGTTCTTC. It encodes CASSLTSGSTVQFF.